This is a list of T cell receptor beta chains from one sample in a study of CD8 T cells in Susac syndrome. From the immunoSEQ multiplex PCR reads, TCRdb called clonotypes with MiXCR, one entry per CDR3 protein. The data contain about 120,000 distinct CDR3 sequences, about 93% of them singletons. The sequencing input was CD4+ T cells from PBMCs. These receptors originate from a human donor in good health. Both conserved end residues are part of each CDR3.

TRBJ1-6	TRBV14	CASSQDPAGRAPLHF
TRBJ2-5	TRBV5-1	CASSAQSQETQYF
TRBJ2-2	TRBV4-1	CASRPRGIMPGELFF
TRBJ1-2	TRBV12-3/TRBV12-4	CASSSQGGVGRNPYGYTF
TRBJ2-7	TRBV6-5	CASSLRGPYEQYF
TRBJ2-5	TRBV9	CASSPGTEQETQYF
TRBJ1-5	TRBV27	CASSLRGMQGQPQHF
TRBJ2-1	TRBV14	CASGTSGREHEQFF
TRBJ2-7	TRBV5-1	CASSLVTATYEQYF
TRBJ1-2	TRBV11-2	CASSLSTVPRWGYTF
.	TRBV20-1	CSARVLETYEQYF
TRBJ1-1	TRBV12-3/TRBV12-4	CASSTPLGPMNTEAFF
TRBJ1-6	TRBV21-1	CASSITTKGQHNSPLHF
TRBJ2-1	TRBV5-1	CASSFDSGGNNEQFF
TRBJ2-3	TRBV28	CATEGTGPDTQFF
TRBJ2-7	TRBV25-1	CASSEGWGSYEQYF
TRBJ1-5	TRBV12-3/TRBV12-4	CASSLDHEGPQHF
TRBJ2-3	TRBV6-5	CASSSGLGGTDTQYF
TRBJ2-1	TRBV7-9	CASSLTGLVGEQFF
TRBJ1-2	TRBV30	CAWNRGLRYTF
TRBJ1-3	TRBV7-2	CASSLEGDGNTIYF
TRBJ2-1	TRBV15	CATSSGGGQGSGNEQFF
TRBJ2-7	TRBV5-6	CASSMGTVSSSEQYF
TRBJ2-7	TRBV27	CASSNGGGGSYEQYF
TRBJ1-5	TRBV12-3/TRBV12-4	CASSPQGARQPQHF